The source of this TCR beta chain is a study of read filtering for tumor transcriptome and immune sequencing. At the level of the study: R-ISS stage counts were 8 or 9 for I, more than 15 for II, roughly seven for III.

The CDR3 consists of 14 residues. CDR1 and CDR2 from the germline V gene are SQVTM and ANQGSEA. J gave up 4 bases and V 5 bases, and 7 bases lay outside the gene matches. This clonotype was found many times. Its antigen is undetermined. Whole-study findings and limits: Correlation between methods rose after single-read clonotypes were removed.

This library used roughly 430 ng RNA and molecular barcoded adaptors spanning alpha/delta and beta/gamma chains. TCRdb reanalysed the reads using MiXCR and keeps one entry per CDR3 protein. This sample has 25,000 or so distinct CDR3 sequences; 20% to 25% occur once, and the top ten carry around a sixth. The sequenced sample was a population of CD138-negative cells sorted from bone marrow. This sequence joins TRBV29-1 and TRBJ2-3; TRBD2 matches 9 bases. The receptor comes from a donor over 35 with multiple myeloma. The chain's CDR3 is CSVQPGLAPDTQYF. CDR3 DNA: TGCAGCGTTCAGCCGGGACTAGCTCCAGATACGCAGTATTTT.